The TCR beta chain under discussion was sequenced for a study of early T cells in non-severe SARS-CoV-2 infection. The wider study: Bulk RNA from unsorted whole blood was sequenced; chains were unpaired.

Germline V gene sequence: CDR1 MNHEY, CDR2 SVGAGI. This CDR3 region has 17 residues. V shed 5 bases and J 2 bases; nucleotides not matched to a gene: 8. Tagging with unique molecular identifiers was applied to individual cDNA molecules. Each CDR3 protein gets one entry after TCRdb re-called the 5' RACE reads with MiXCR. The sample lists tens of thousands of distinct CDR3 sequences, about a tenth occurring once. V gene TRBV6-5 combines with J gene TRBJ2-7; 14 bases match TRBD2. This receptor was taken from an adult who was a healthcare worker with PCR-confirmed SARS-CoV-2 infection or an uninfected control (not recorded which). Sequencing used whole blood. The CDR3 is CASSRYVGLAGAYEQYF. The CDR3 DNA sequence: TGTGCCAGCAGTCGCTACGTGGGACTAGCGGGAGCCTACGAGCAGTACTTC.